The sequence of this TCR beta chain was determined in a study of cytomegalovirus exposure and HLA in healthy donors. Points from the study as a whole: Donors belonging to an Asian-associated ancestry cluster reportedly showed fewer N-insertions in productive TCRs than the approximately 640-donor mean, according to what a later analysis found. Both high specificity and high sensitivity reportedly marked the classifier's diagnosis of cytomegalovirus status.

PCR employed 60 Vbeta and 13 Jbeta primers. Repertoires were generated with immunoSEQ multiplex PCR, while TCRdb's copy carries only in-frame clones and drops some. The specimen's table records nearly 200,000 clones. As for the donors, each was a healthy bone marrow donor. Remarks on this clone: Its antigen is unknown.

The TCR sequence derives from a boy younger than 18 in good health and CMV-seronegative. Sequencing used PBMCs.

The CDR3 loop is CASSLIQGSGAEAFF. CDR3 sequence (DNA): TGTGCCAGCAGTTTAATTCAAGGGTCGGGAGCTGAAGCTTTCTTT. This chain connects TRBV28 to TRBJ1-1, with D unresolved. The CDR3 has 15 amino acids. The V and J ends lost 2 bases and 6 bases respectively, with 16 bases between them. In germline, CDR1 is MDHEN, CDR2 SYDVKM. Full variable domain (outside the CDR3, taken from reference TRBV28 and TRBJ1-1): DVKVTQSSRYLVKRTGEKVFLECVQDMDHENMFWYRQDPGLGLRLIYFSYDVKMKEKGDIPEGYSVSREKKERFSLILESASTNQTSMYLCASSLIQGSGAEAFFGQGTRLTVV.